Below are 30 T cell receptor beta chains sequenced from a single sample in a study of PD-1 blockade in classical Hodgkin lymphoma. The protocol was immunoSEQ multiplex PCR, while the TCRdb copy is restricted to in-frame clones and leaves out a portion. The sample yields 64,000 or so clones, about 89% seen once. Described time point: cycle 4 day 1 (C4D1), after about 6 weeks of nivolumab. Patients all relapsed after autologous stem cell transplantation, and there was variation in brentuximab vedotin exposure. The source was peripheral blood mononuclear cells (PBMCs), collected before the fourth cycle of nivolumab. All receptors derive from a human donor with classical Hodgkin lymphoma.

V and J are TRBV6-4 and TRBJ1-5; D is uncertain. Germline CDR1 is MRHNA and CDR2 is SNTAGT. Trimming stripped 10 bases from V and 0 bases from J, with 10 bases between. There are 13 residues in the CDR3. The CDR3 protein is CATSADSNQPQHF. The CDR3 nucleotides read TGTGCCACCTCCGCAGATAGCAATCAGCCCCAGCATTTT.

This clone was seen once. In DNA, the CDR3 is TGCGCCAGCAGCTTGGACAGGTCTGAAAAACTGTTTTTT. Its protein is CASSLDRSEKLFF. The genes are TRBV5-1 and TRBJ1-4, with D perhaps TRBD1 (5 bases). Trimming took off 0 bases at V and 7 bases at J, with 7 bases between the two ends. The CDR3 contains 13 residues. Germline CDR1 reads SGHRS; CDR2 reads YFSETQ.

This sequence joins TRBV19 and TRBJ2-3; 7 nucleotides align to TRBD1. The CDR3 consists of 14 residues. With V trimmed by 9 bases and J by 2 bases, 8 bases remained unmatched. The germline V gene encodes CDR1 LNHDA and CDR2 SQIVND (reference sequence). The CDR3 nucleotides read TGTGCCAGCAGGCACAGGGGCTCCACAGATACGCAGTATTTT. It yields the protein CASRHRGSTDTQYF.

This clone was seen just once. The chain joins TRBV5-8 to TRBJ2-7, with a possible D match to TRBD1 (6 bases). Germline CDR1 is SGHTS and CDR2 is YDEGEE. Deletions cut 1 base from V and 2 bases from J, with 16 bases between. This CDR3 spans 16 amino acids. CDR3 in amino acids: CASSLIWDTPTYEQYF. Written as DNA, the CDR3 is TGTGCCAGCAGCTTGATTTGGGACACACCGACCTACGAGCAGTACTTC.

This chain links TRBV4-1 with TRBJ2-1; D uncertain. Germline-derived CDR1 and CDR2 are MGHRA and YSYEKL. The CDR3 totals 12 residues. Trimming removed 4 bases at V and 8 bases at J, with 9 bases between. CDR3 sequence (DNA): TGCGCCAGCAGCCTAAACACCTATGAGCAGTTCTTC. Its translation is CASSLNTYEQFF.

The chain carries TRBV10-3 and TRBJ2-3, with 10 bases matching TRBD1. In germline, CDR1 is ENHRY, CDR2 SYGVKD. The CDR3 sequence is 15 residues long. V shed 5 bases and J 0 bases; nucleotides not matched to a gene: 2. CDR3 sequence reads: CAISLDRGSTDTQYF. The CDR3 DNA is TGTGCCATCAGTCTGGACAGGGGGAGCACAGATACGCAGTATTTT.

A note on this clone: The junction shows a germline mismatch at one end, possibly a read error. The chain couples TRBV30 to TRBJ1-2; no clear D gene. Germline loops: CDR1 GTSNPN, CDR2 SVGIG (reference sequence). The CDR3 totals 11 residues. CDR3 in amino acids: CAWSDYYGYTF. The DNA for the CDR3 is TGTGCCTGGAGTGACTACTACGGCTACACCTTC.

The V call is TRBV6-1, the J call TRBJ2-1; D perhaps matches TRBD1 (5 bases). CDR1 and CDR2 (germline): MNHNS, SASEGT. Trimming took off 3 bases at V and 6 bases at J, with 6 bases between the two ends. The CDR3 has 12 amino acids. The CDR3 loop is CASSETVNEQFF. In DNA, the CDR3 is TGTGCCAGCAGTGAGACAGTCAATGAGCAGTTCTTC.

CDR3 loop: CASRPSQGAQNTQYF. Written as DNA, the CDR3 is TGTGCCAGCAGGCCTTCCCAGGGGGCGCAGAATACGCAGTATTTT. The rearrangement uses TRBV6-5 and TRBJ2-3; 8 bases agree with TRBD1. The germline V gene encodes CDR1 MNHEY and CDR2 SVGAGI. The trim removed 6 bases at V and 7 bases at J, leaving 12 bases unmatched. The CDR3 runs 15 residues.

The V call is TRBV11-2, the J call TRBJ1-2; D unresolved. The V end was cut by 1 base, the J end by 0 bases, with 15 bases between. The V gene's germline CDR1 is SGHAT and CDR2 FQNNGV. The CDR3 extends over 17 amino acids. CDR3 nucleotides: TGTGCCAGCAGCTTAGGTCGCCTTAAAAGGACTAACTATGGCTACACCTTC. Translation: CASSLGRLKRTNYGYTF. The variable domain in full, completed from reference TRBV11-2 and TRBJ1-2, reads EAGVAQSPRYKIIEKRQSVAFWCNPISGHATLYWYQQILGQGPKLLIQFQNNGVVDDSQLPKDRFSAERLKGVDSTLKIQPAKLEDSAVYLCASSLGRLKRTNYGYTFGSGTRLTVV.

This clone was observed once. This sequence joins TRBV6-1 and TRBJ1-2; D remains ambiguous. Germline CDR1 and CDR2: MNHNS and SASEGT. CDR3 length equals 15 residues. The V end was cut by 4 bases, the J end by 4 bases, with 16 bases between. The CDR3 sequence: CASSGEAGSFYGYTF. In DNA form, the CDR3 reads TGTGCCAGCAGTGGGGAGGCAGGCTCCTTCTATGGCTACACCTTC.

This clone has a handful of counts. V usage is TRBV30 and J usage is TRBJ1-1; TRBD1 aligns across 10 bases. Losses at the gene ends were 7 bases for V and 1 base for J; bases not matched to a gene: 12. From germline, CDR1 is GTSNPN and CDR2 SVGIG (reference sequence). The CDR3 is 16 amino acids. CDR3: CAFLWGQGLWNTEAFF. The DNA for the CDR3 is TGTGCCTTTCTTTGGGGACAGGGGCTCTGGAACACTGAAGCTTTCTTT.

The V gene is TRBV29-1, the J gene TRBJ1-2; the D gene is possibly TRBD1 (6 bases). The CDR3 sequence is 12 residues long. Trimming removed 5 bases from V and 4 bases from J, with 11 bases in between. Per the germline V gene, CDR1 is SQVTM and CDR2 is ANQGSEA. The CDR3 sequence: CSVHRESYGYTF. The CDR3, as DNA: TGCAGCGTTCACAGGGAAAGCTATGGCTACACCTTC.

The chain links TRBV6-6 to TRBJ2-7, with D unresolved. The V gene lost 8 bases and the J gene lost 2 bases, with 10 bases spanning the gap. The germline V gene encodes CDR1 MNHNY and CDR2 SVGAGI (reference sequence). There are 12 residues in the CDR3. CDR3 residues: CASGRETYEQYF. In DNA form, the CDR3 reads TGTGCCAGCGGTAGGGAAACCTACGAGCAGTACTTC.

Points on this clone: One end of the junction varies from germline; a read error may be responsible. The chain is built from TRBV7-7 and TRBJ2-1, with 11 bases aligning to TRBD1. The CDR3 runs 17 residues. The V gene's germline CDR1 is SSHAT and CDR2 FNYEAQ (reference sequence). This CDR3 reads CASSFGPGQGVSNEQFF. DNA of the CDR3: TGTGCTAGCAGCTTTGGCCCGGGACAGGGGGTTTCCAATGAGCAGTTCTTC.

This chain uses TRBV15 with TRBJ1-5; D gene unclear. The CDR3 contains 14 residues. Germline V CDR1 and CDR2: LNHNV, YYDKDF (reference sequence). V lost 5 bases, J lost 0 bases, and 8 bases lay in between. The DNA of the CDR3 is TGTGCCACCAGCTCTGGTAATAGCAATCAGCCCCAGCATTTT. Residues: CATSSGNSNQPQHF.

The V call is TRBV2, the J call TRBJ2-3; a weak D match, TRBD1 (7 bases). The CDR3 has 14 amino acids. V lost 7 bases and J lost 3, with 14 bases in between. Germline-derived CDR1 and CDR2 are SNHLY and FYNNEI. The CDR3 loop reads CASTLRGRTDTQYF. CDR3 in DNA: TGTGCCAGCACCCTCAGGGGGAGGACAGATACGCAGTATTTT.

The chain carries TRBV10-3 and TRBJ2-3; no definite D call. CDR1 ENHRY and CDR2 SYGVKD come from the germline V gene. V lost 4 bases, J lost 0 bases, and 2 bases lay in between. The CDR3 sequence is 12 residues long. The CDR3 nucleotides are TGTGCCATCAGTGGTAGCACAGATACGCAGTATTTT. Residues: CAISGSTDTQYF.

In nucleotides, the CDR3 is TGTGCCAGCAGCCGGCTGGAGGAAGATACGCAGTATTTT. It yields the protein CASSRLEEDTQYF. J is TRBJ2-3 and V is TRBV13; TRBD2 is a possible D gene (5 bases). The CDR3 has 13 residues. Deletions cut 5 bases from V and 5 bases from J, with 11 bases between. The germline CDR1 and CDR2 sequences are PRHDT and FYEKMQ (reference sequence).

The chain employs TRBV27 and TRBJ2-3; TRBD1 agrees at 7 bases. The V gene's germline CDR1 is MNHEY and CDR2 SMNVEV (reference sequence). J gave up 2 bases and V 6 bases, and 17 bases lay outside the gene matches. The CDR3 loop spans 18 amino acids. The CDR3: CASRQRTGAQTTTDTQYF. CDR3 DNA sequence: TGTGCCAGCAGACAAAGGACAGGCGCCCAGACGACCACAGATACGCAGTATTTT.

This clone occurred once. The chain couples TRBV5-1 to TRBJ2-3; D is ambiguous. Germline V gene sequence: CDR1 SGHRS, CDR2 YFSETQ. The CDR3 loop spans 14 amino acids. With 0 bases removed from V and 2 bases from J, the gap between germline ends came to 7 bases. The CDR3 is CASSLAQSTDTQYF. CDR3 in DNA: TGCGCCAGCAGCTTGGCCCAGTCCACAGATACGCAGTATTTT.

The gene calls are TRBV10-3 and TRBJ1-3; tentative D call: TRBD1 (6 bases). Trimming pared 1 base from V and 11 bases from J, leaving 9 bases between. This CDR3 has 12 residues. CDR1 and CDR2 from the germline V gene are ENHRY and SYGVKD. The CDR3 loop is CAISELGQSIYF. The CDR3 DNA follows: TGTGCCATCAGTGAGTTAGGACAGTCCATATATTTT.

The CDR3: CASSVGRWGNTEAFF. For the CDR3, the DNA is TGTGCCAGCAGCGTAGGTCGCTGGGGGAACACTGAAGCTTTCTTT. The V and J genes are TRBV9 and TRBJ1-1; unclear D gene. The V gene's germline CDR1 is SGDLS and CDR2 YYNGEE. The CDR3 has 15 amino acids. Between the trimmed V and J ends, which lost 0 bases and 1 base, there was a span of 10 bases.

The gene calls are TRBV30 and TRBJ1-3; D gene uncertain. This CDR3 contains 13 residues. Germline assignment: CDR1 GTSNPN and CDR2 SVGIG (reference sequence). V was cut by 4 bases and J by 0 bases, with 7 bases left in between. The CDR3 reads CAWMPFSGNTIYF. CDR3 bases: TGTGCCTGGATGCCGTTCTCTGGAAACACCATATATTTT. The full variable domain, completed using reference TRBV30 and TRBJ1-3, is SQTIHQWPATLVQPVGSPLSLECTVEGTSNPNLYWYRQAAGRGLQLLFYSVGIGQISSEVPQNLSASRPQDRQFILSSKKLLLSDSGFYLCAWMPFSGNTIYFGEGSWLTVV.

The gene calls are TRBV11-2 and TRBJ2-1; TRBD2 agrees at 9 bases. The J segment lost 5 bases and the V segment lost 5 bases, leaving 10 bases of the junction unmatched. This CDR3 contains 16 residues. CDR1 is SGHAT, CDR2 FQNNGV, per germline. The CDR3 loop is CASSLQIAGGHNEQFF. DNA for the CDR3: TGTGCCAGCAGCCTCCAAATTGCGGGGGGGCACAATGAGCAGTTCTTC.

The chain couples TRBV19 to TRBJ1-5; 10 nucleotides line up with TRBD1. Germline V lookup: CDR1 LNHDA, CDR2 SQIVND (reference sequence). J gave up 6 bases and V 5 bases, and 13 bases lay outside the gene matches. The CDR3 spans 17 residues. The CDR3 spells CASSRIETGGMGQPQHF. CDR3 nucleotides: TGTGCCAGTAGTCGGATTGAGACAGGGGGCATGGGTCAGCCCCAGCATTTT.

V is TRBV6-5 and J is TRBJ1-2, with a tentative D call TRBD1 (5 bases). Per the germline V gene, CDR1 is MNHEY and CDR2 is SVGAGI. V was clipped by 4 bases and J by 4 bases, with 16 bases between them. The CDR3 sequence is 15 residues long. The CDR3 nucleotides read TGTGCCAGCAGTTCCGGGACTTCCCGTAGCTATGGCTACACCTTC. Protein product: CASSSGTSRSYGYTF.

The V and J genes are TRBV7-2 and TRBJ2-7; 16 positions agree with TRBD2. The length of the CDR3 is 16 residues. V was clipped by 0 bases and J by 7 bases; unmatched bases: 3. Per germline, CDR1 SGHTA and CDR2 FQGNSA. The CDR3 DNA reads TGTGCCAGCAGCTTAGCCGGGACTAGCGGGGGGGGAGAGCAGTACTTC. Protein: CASSLAGTSGGGEQYF.

The genes are TRBV18 and TRBJ1-2; TRBD1 aligns across 9 bases. The CDR3 sequence is 15 residues long. V shed 5 bases and J 10 bases; nucleotides not matched to a gene: 14. Germline V CDR1 and CDR2: KGHSH, LQKENI. The CDR3 sequence: CASSSNAEQGADYTF. In nucleotides, the CDR3 is TGTGCCAGCTCATCGAATGCTGAACAGGGGGCGGACTACACCTTC. The full variable domain, with the rest looked up from reference TRBV18 and TRBJ1-2, is NAGVMQNPRHLVRRRGQEARLRCSPMKGHSHVYWYRQLPEEGLKFMVYLQKENIIDESGMPKERFSAEFPKEGPSILRIQQVVRGDSAAYFCASSSNAEQGADYTFGSGTRLTVV.

This sequence joins TRBV6-5 and TRBJ1-1, with TRBD1 matching 9 bases. Trimming took 6 bases from V and 9 from J; bases not matched to a gene: 11. The germline V gene encodes CDR1 MNHEY and CDR2 SVGAGI. The CDR3 is made up of 14 amino acids. The CDR3 sequence: CASSRPGQGAQAFF. The CDR3 bases are TGTGCCAGCAGCCGACCGGGACAGGGCGCTCAAGCTTTCTTT.